The clone carrying this T cell receptor (beta chain) came up a few times. Its antigen is unidentified. This sample stems from a study of long-term antiretroviral therapy in people with HIV. The study, taken as a whole, reports: Collection of the blood took place between about 2004 and 2018. The ART regimens in use then may have been less effective than current ones. Dominance of pre-ART expanded clones persisted, fluctuating and often declining after ART. Information pertaining to ART adherence, viral resistance or therapeutic modifications was not obtained.

Researchers ran immunoSEQ v3.0 at survey level. Produced via immunoSEQ multiplex PCR; TCRdb's table is partial and in-frame only. The sample includes around 38,000 clones, about 94% of them seen just once. Germline CDR1 and CDR2: LGHNA and YNFKEQ. With 0 bases removed from V and 8 bases from J, the gap between germline ends came to 4 bases. The length of the CDR3 is 11 residues. V gene TRBV4-2 combines with J gene TRBJ1-2, with D unresolved. This sequence originates from a man aged 25-40 years with HIV. Sequenced material: unsorted PBMCs, taken about 9 years after starting antiretroviral therapy. The chain's CDR3 is CASSQDTGYTF. Written as DNA, the CDR3 is TGTGCCAGCAGCCAAGATACAGGCTACACCTTC.